The 20 T cell receptor beta chains in this list originate from one sample, sequenced in a study of T cells in localized non-small cell lung cancer. Clones were sequenced by immunoSEQ multiplex PCR, and TCRdb holds only the in-frame ones, with some missing. Of 25,000 to 30,000 clones in the sample, 80% to 85% were seen once. The starting material was peripheral blood mononuclear cells, obtained before any cancer treatment. All receptors derive from a man aged 40-75 years with stage III lung adenocarcinoma.

The chain combines TRBV5-6 with TRBJ2-1, with D tentatively TRBD1 (6 bases). Per germline, CDR1 SGHDT and CDR2 YYEEEE. The V gene lost 4 bases and the J gene lost 7 bases, with 18 bases spanning the gap. This CDR3 is built from 15 residues. The CDR3 reads CASSVGTSGWNEQFF. As DNA, the CDR3 is TGTGCCAGCAGCGTCGGGACATCCGGTTGGAATGAGCAGTTCTTC. The variable domain in full, with the rest retrieved from reference TRBV5-6 and TRBJ2-1, is DAGVTQSPTHLIKTRGQQVTLRCSPKSGHDTVSWYQQALGQGPQFIFQYYEEEERQRGNFPDRFSGHQFPNYSSELNVNALLLGDSALYLCASSVGTSGWNEQFFGPGTRLTVL.

The chain recombines TRBV15 with TRBJ1-6; D is unclear. V dropped 5 bases and J dropped 6 bases, with 11 bases sitting between them. CDR1 and CDR2 from the germline V gene are LNHNV and YYDKDF (reference sequence). The CDR3 loop spans 14 amino acids. This chain's CDR3 is CATSPRAGNSPLHF. The CDR3 bases are TGTGCCACCAGCCCTAGGGCGGGTAATTCACCCCTCCACTTT.

The chain recombines TRBV30 with TRBJ2-3, with D unclear. V was pared by 1 base and J by 1 base, with 12 bases between. Looked up from germline, CDR1 is GTSNPN and CDR2 is SVGIG (reference sequence). The CDR3 is made up of 15 amino acids. This chain's CDR3 is CAWSGNGHRTDTQYF. DNA of the CDR3: TGTGCCTGGAGTGGAAACGGGCACCGCACAGATACGCAGTATTTT.

The rearrangement uses TRBV5-4 and TRBJ2-3; D tentatively fits TRBD1 or TRBD2 (6 bases each). CDR1 is SGHNT and CDR2 is YYREEE in the germline V gene (reference sequence). V was shortened by 3 bases and J by 2 bases, with 13 bases between the two germline ends. The CDR3 consists of 15 residues. CDR3 loop: CASSSRRDTTDTQYF. CDR3 sequence (DNA): TGTGCCAGCAGCTCAAGGCGGGACACCACAGATACGCAGTATTTT.

The chain recombines TRBV5-4 with TRBJ2-1; 9 bases map to TRBD2. Unmatched junction bases numbered 3, after V lost 0 bases and J lost 5 bases. CDR1 and CDR2 from the germline V gene are SGHNT and YYREEE (reference sequence). CDR3 size: 15 residues. The CDR3 here is CASSLDSGSHNEQFF. The CDR3 DNA is TGTGCCAGCAGCTTGGATAGCGGGAGCCACAATGAGCAGTTCTTC.

This clone has a handful of counts. V gene TRBV7-8 combines with J gene TRBJ1-1; D gene ambiguous. This CDR3 comprises 14 residues. V was cut by 4 bases and J by 4 bases, with 13 bases left in between. From germline, CDR1 is SGHVS and CDR2 FQNEAQ. The CDR3: CASSSPGGGTEAFF. CDR3 nucleotides: TGTGCCAGCAGCTCCCCCGGCGGAGGCACTGAAGCTTTCTTT.

The chain's CDR3 is CAISESNRGSNQPQHF. DNA of the CDR3: TGTGCCATCAGTGAGTCGAACAGGGGTAGCAATCAGCCCCAGCATTTT. The rearrangement uses TRBV10-3 and TRBJ1-5; 7 nucleotides match TRBD1. V lost 0 bases to trimming and J lost 0 bases; unmatched junction nucleotides: 2. The CDR3 extends over 16 amino acids. Per the germline V gene, CDR1 is ENHRY and CDR2 is SYGVKD.

The chain uses TRBV28 and TRBJ2-7, with D perhaps TRBD1 or TRBD2 (5 bases each). Trimming left V 5 bases short and J 2 bases short, with 13 bases between. Looked up from germline, CDR1 is MDHEN and CDR2 is SYDVKM. The CDR3 is 14 amino acids. The CDR3 coding sequence is TGTGCCAGCAGTGAAGGGACGGGACCCTACGAGCAGTACGTC. Protein sequence: CASSEGTGPYEQYV.

The gene calls are TRBV10-3 and TRBJ2-5; 11 bases line up with TRBD2. CDR3 length: 14 amino acids. Germline V gene sequence: CDR1 ENHRY, CDR2 SYGVKD. J was trimmed by 5 bases and V by 6 bases; bases with no gene match: 5. The CDR3 protein is CAIRPGLAAETQYF. The CDR3 bases are TGTGCCATCAGACCGGGACTAGCGGCGGAGACCCAGTACTTC.

This rearrangement joins TRBV28 to TRBJ2-1; D not certain. CDR1 MDHEN and CDR2 SYDVKM come from the germline V gene. This CDR3 has 15 amino acids. V was clipped by 8 bases and J by 0 bases, with 14 bases between them. CDR3 region: CASSRRSNSYNEQFF. CDR3 nucleotides: TGTGCCAGCTCCCGGCGGAGTAACTCCTACAATGAGCAGTTCTTC.

V gene TRBV27 combines with J gene TRBJ1-4, with TRBD1 identical over 7 bases. This CDR3 comprises 14 residues. Germline V gene lookup returns CDR1 MNHEY and CDR2 SMNVEV (reference sequence). J lost 10 bases, V lost 5 bases, and 10 bases had no gene match. Written as DNA, the CDR3 is TGTGCCAGCAGTCCCAAGACAGGGCGGGGAAAACTGTTTTTT. It is translated as CASSPKTGRGKLFF. The full variable domain, completed using reference TRBV27 and TRBJ1-4, is EAQVTQNPRYLITVTGKKLTVTCSQNMNHEYMSWYRQDPGLGLRQIYYSMNVEVTDKGDVPEGYKVSRKEKRNFPLILESPSPNQTSLYFCASSPKTGRGKLFFGSGTQLSVL.

This clone was found once. This sequence joins TRBV2 and TRBJ1-4, with TRBD1 identical over 8 bases. The CDR3 contains 14 residues. V lost 6 bases to trimming and J lost 7 bases; unmatched junction nucleotides: 7. The germline gives CDR1 SNHLY, CDR2 FYNNEI. The CDR3 loop reads CASSVDRGSEKLFF. The CDR3 coding sequence is TGTGCCAGCAGCGTTGACAGGGGAAGTGAAAAACTGTTTTTT.

V gene TRBV5-1 combines with J gene TRBJ1-6; possible D gene TRBD1, 5 bases. V lost 3 bases to trimming and J lost 7 bases, with 11 bases between them. Looked up from germline, CDR1 is SGHRS and CDR2 is YFSETQ. This CDR3 is 14 amino acids long. For the CDR3, the DNA is TGCGCCAGCAGCTCCGGGACGGAAAATTCACCCCTCCACTTT. This translates into CASSSGTENSPLHF.

The chain uses TRBV7-8 and TRBJ1-6, with 7 bases fitting TRBD1. Germline V gene data show CDR1 as SGHVS and CDR2 as FQNEAQ. After removal of 1 base from V and 7 bases from J, the junction contained 4 bases not matched to a gene. This CDR3 is built from 15 residues. The CDR3 is CASSLGQGGNSPLHF. The CDR3 DNA follows: TGTGCCAGCAGCTTAGGACAGGGTGGGAATTCACCCCTCCACTTT.

The chain employs TRBV2 and TRBJ2-2; 8 nucleotides line up with TRBD2. The length of the CDR3 is 17 residues. Germline V CDR1 and CDR2: SNHLY, FYNNEI. J gave up 4 bases and V 0 bases, and 7 bases lay outside the gene matches. The CDR3 is CASSEAGSGSRTGELFF. For the CDR3, the DNA is TGTGCCAGCAGTGAAGCGGGGAGCGGGAGTCGCACCGGGGAGCTGTTTTTT.

The rearrangement links TRBV19 to TRBJ2-1, with D possibly matching TRBD2 (5 bases). Trimming removed 5 bases from V and 2 bases from J, with 16 bases in between. The CDR3 sequence is 16 residues long. CDR1 and CDR2 from the germline V gene are LNHDA and SQIVND (reference sequence). CDR3 bases: TGTGCCAGTAGTTTCTCCCTAGCTGGGGCCTACAATGAGCAGTTCTTC. Translated, it gives CASSFSLAGAYNEQFF.

The chain couples TRBV6-6 to TRBJ2-6; no definite D call. The germline V gene encodes CDR1 MNHNY and CDR2 SVGAGI (reference sequence). The CDR3 is 13 residues long. Trimming cost V 8 bases and J 4 bases, with 9 bases left between them. The CDR3 nucleotides read TGTGCCAGCCTCCTCGGCGGGGCCAACGTCCTGACTTTC. This gives the protein CASLLGGANVLTF.

The chain combines TRBV6-5 with TRBJ2-2; TRBD2 aligns across 7 bases. CDR3 length equals 14 residues. Per germline, CDR1 MNHEY and CDR2 SVGAGI. Unmatched junction bases numbered 3, after V lost 4 bases and J lost 4 bases. CDR3 loop: CASSFAGATGELFF. In nucleotides, the CDR3 is TGTGCCAGCAGTTTTGCGGGAGCCACCGGGGAGCTGTTTTTT.

The V call is TRBV16, the J call TRBJ1-2, with a possible D match to TRBD1 (5 bases). This CDR3 contains 16 residues. The germline CDR1 and CDR2 sequences are KGHSY and FQNENV. The V end lost 5 bases, the J end lost 0 bases, and 16 bases lay between the germline ends. CDR3 nucleotides: TGTGCCAGCAGCACCACCTCCAGGGCAGCTAACTATGGCTACACCTTC. As protein: CASSTTSRAANYGYTF.

In its sample, this clone was seen a few times. The V gene is TRBV5-1, the J gene TRBJ1-3; tentative D call: TRBD1 (5 bases). Germline CDR1 and CDR2: SGHRS and YFSETQ. V was shortened by 4 bases and J by 8 bases, with 16 bases between the two germline ends. The CDR3 is 14 amino acids. The CDR3 nucleotides read TGCGCCAGCAGCCCAGGGTCTCCCGCGGACACCATATATTTT. It yields the protein CASSPGSPADTIYF.